The present T cell receptor beta chain was sequenced within a study of regulatory T cells in long-lasting Graves disease. Time point defined: newly diagnosed GD, antithyroid drugs for less than 3 months. The authors made the TCR library using RNA they extracted from PBMCs. Germline lookup yields CDR1 DFQATT and CDR2 SNEGSKA (reference sequence). The CDR3 is made up of 13 amino acids. Both iRepertoire HTBI primers and Arm-PCR of CDR3 regions were used to build the TCR beta libraries. Via MiXCR, TCRdb re-called the multiplex PCR reads, giving one row per CDR3 protein. The table lists approximately 360,000 distinct CDR3 sequences, roughly 12% of them singletons. Note on this clonotype: It may be a read error: a sequence one base away is much more abundant.

The same data also contributed to another study, on T cells in Graves' hyperthyroidism and ophthalmopathy.

The sample in question was peripheral blood mononuclear cells (PBMCs), obtained at new diagnosis, from a patient treated with antithyroid drugs. This TCR came from a woman between 18 and 30 years old with Graves disease. The chain is built from TRBV20-1 and TRBJ2-7; perhaps TRBD1 as D (6 bases). Here the CDR3 reads CSAWTAVSNEQYF. The CDR3 region has the DNA TGCAGTGCTTGGACAGCCGTCTCCAACGAGCAGTACTTC.